The TCR beta chain described here comes from a study of human T cells and chemical hapten exposure. This clonotype showed up many times. The germline CDR1 and CDR2 sequences are SEHNR and FQNEAQ (reference sequence). The CDR3 has 10 amino acids. Trimming left V 10 bases short and J 3 bases short, with 5 bases between. As processed by the authors: Across samples, TCR counts had a median of around 100,000 and ranged from about 20,000 to 750,000. TCRdb recomputed calls from the RACE reads with MiXCR, one row per CDR3 protein. The V and J calls were not made by the authors but by TCRdb's processing. The repertoire holds a few hundred thousand distinct CDR3 sequences, with around 6% as singletons. The sample's time point: patch test 2, 6 weeks after DPC sensitization. The treatment denotes: therapeutic diphenylcyclopropenone sensitization with weekly scalp DPC.

The genes are TRBV7-9 and TRBJ2-3; the D is unclear. Sequenced material: whole blood, taken in connection with sensitization to the hapten diphenylcyclopropenone (DPC). The origin of this receptor is a woman aged 18-29 years with alopecia areata. Some clones in this sample may be carry-over from other donors' samples. CDR3 coding DNA: TGTGCCACCCATACAGATACGCAGTATTTT. It encodes CATHTDTQYF.